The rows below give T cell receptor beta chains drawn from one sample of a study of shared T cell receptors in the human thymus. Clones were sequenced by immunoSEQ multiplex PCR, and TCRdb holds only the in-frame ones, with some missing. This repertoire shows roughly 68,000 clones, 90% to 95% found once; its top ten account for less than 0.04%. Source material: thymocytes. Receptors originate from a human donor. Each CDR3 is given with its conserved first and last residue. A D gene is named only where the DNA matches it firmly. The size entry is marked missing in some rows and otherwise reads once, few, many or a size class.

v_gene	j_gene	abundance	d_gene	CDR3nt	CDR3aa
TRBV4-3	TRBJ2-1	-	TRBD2	TGCGCCAGCAGCCATAGACCTAAGCGGGGGGGCCCAGGAGCCCCTCTTTACAATGAGCAGTTCTTC	CASSHRPKRGGPGAPLYNEQFF
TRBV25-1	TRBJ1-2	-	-	TGTGCCAGCAGTGTTAAAAACAGGTCAACGAACTATGGCTACACCTTC	CASSVKNRSTNYGYTF
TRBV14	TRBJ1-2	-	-	TGTGCCAGCAGCCAAGATCGCCCTAGGGTTGGGCCCCGTGGCTACACCTTC	CASSQDRPRVGPRGYTF
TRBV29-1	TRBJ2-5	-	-	TGCAGCGTTGGGGATCAAGAGACCCAGTACTTC	CSVGDQETQYF
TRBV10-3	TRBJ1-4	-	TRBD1	TGTGCCATCAGTGGGGGGACAGGGGAATGTAGCACTAATGAAAAACTGTTTTTT	CAISGGTGECSTNEKLFF
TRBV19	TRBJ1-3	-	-	TGTGCCAGTAGTATAGTGGGAAACTCTGGAAACACCATATATTTT	CASSIVGNSGNTIYF
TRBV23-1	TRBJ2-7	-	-	TGCGCCAGCAGTCAATCCCCTTGGGCGCGTTTCGAATACGAGCAGTACTTC	CASSQSPWARFEYEQYF
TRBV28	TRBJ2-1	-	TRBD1	TGTGCCAGCAGTTTCCCGGACAGGGACGTCTCCTACAATGAGCAGTTCTTC	CASSFPDRDVSYNEQFF
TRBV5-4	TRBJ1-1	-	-	TGTGCCAGCAGCTTTGGGGGGCTCACTGAAGCTTTCTTT	CASSFGGLTEAFF
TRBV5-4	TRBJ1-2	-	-	TGTGCCAGCAGCTTGGTACGACAGGAGGGCGATGGCTACACCTTC	CASSLVRQEGDGYTF
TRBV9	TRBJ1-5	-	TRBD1	TGTGCCAGCAGCGGACAGGGTAGGGGTCAGCCCCAGCATTTT	CASSGQGRGQPQHF
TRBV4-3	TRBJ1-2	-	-	TGCGCCAGCAGCCAAGGCGAGGGTTCTAACTATGGCTACACCTTC	CASSQGEGSNYGYTF
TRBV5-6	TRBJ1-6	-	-	TGTGCCAGCAGCCCTTTAAATTCACCCCTCCACTTT	CASSPLNSPLHF
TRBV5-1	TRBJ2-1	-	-	TGCGCCAGCAGCCTCGGACAGAGCGAGCAGTTCTTC	CASSLGQSEQFF
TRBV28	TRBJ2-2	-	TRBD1	TGTGCCAGCATCCTCTCCGCCGGGACAGGGGGTTTCGGGGAGCTGTTTTTT	CASILSAGTGGFGELFF
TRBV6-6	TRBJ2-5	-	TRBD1	TGTGCCAGCAGTTACGGACAGGGTAGGGAGACCCAGTACTTC	CASSYGQGRETQYF
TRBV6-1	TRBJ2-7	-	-	TGTGCCAGCAGTGAAGAAAGGTTTGAGGACGAGCAGTACTTC	CASSEERFEDEQYF
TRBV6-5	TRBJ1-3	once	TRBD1	TGTGCCAGCAGGAGACAGGGAAGAAACACCATATATTTT	CASRRQGRNTIYF
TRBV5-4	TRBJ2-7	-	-	TGTGCCAGCAGCTTCTTCAGGGATTTGCCTCCCTACGAGCAGTACTTC	CASSFFRDLPPYEQYF
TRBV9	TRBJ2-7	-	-	TGTGCCAGCAGCGTTGGACAGAAATACGAGCAGTACTTC	CASSVGQKYEQYF
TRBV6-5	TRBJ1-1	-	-	TGTGCCAGCAGTTCTTCTCTAAAGGGCCAGAACACTGAAGCTTTCTTT	CASSSSLKGQNTEAFF
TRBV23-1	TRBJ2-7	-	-	TGCGCCAGCAGTCCCCTCGGGGGCCCGTCTCGGGACAGACAGAGCGAGCAGTACTTC	CASSPLGGPSRDRQSEQYF
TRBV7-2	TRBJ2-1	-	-	TGTGCCAGCAGCCTTGGCCTTCAAGGAAGCGGTGACCGCCGGGAGCAGTTCTTC	CASSLGLQGSGDRREQFF
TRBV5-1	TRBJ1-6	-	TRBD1	TGCGCCAGCAGCTTGGGCCCTTCAAACAGGGGAAACCTCGGAATCTATAATTCACCCCTCCACTTT	CASSLGPSNRGNLGIYNSPLHF
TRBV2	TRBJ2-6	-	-	TGTGCCAGCATAAGCTCTGGGGCCAACGTCCTGACTTTC	CASISSGANVLTF
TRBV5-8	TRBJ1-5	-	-	TGTGCCAGCAGCTTGAAAGGGGAGCCCCAGCATTTT	CASSLKGEPQHF
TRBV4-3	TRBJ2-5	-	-	TGCGCCAGCAGCCGTGGCAGCACTCTCGAGGAAGAAGAGACCCAGTACTTC	CASSRGSTLEEEETQYF
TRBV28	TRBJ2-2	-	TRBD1	TGTGCCAGCGGAGAACGGACAGGGTGGACCGGGGAGCTGTTTTTT	CASGERTGWTGELFF
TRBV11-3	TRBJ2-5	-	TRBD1	TGTGCCAGCAGCCACAGGGGGCTGGAGACCCAGTACTTC	CASSHRGLETQYF
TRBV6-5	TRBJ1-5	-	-	TGTGCCAGCAGTTACACACAGGGTCTCAATCAGCCCCAGCATTTT	CASSYTQGLNQPQHF
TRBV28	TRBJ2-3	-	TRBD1	TGTGCCAGCACCCCAGACAGGGTGGCAGATACGCAGTATTTT	CASTPDRVADTQYF
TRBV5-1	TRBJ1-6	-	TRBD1	TGCGCCAGCAGCTCAAATCGGGGGGGACAGGATAATTCACCCCTCCACTTT	CASSSNRGGQDNSPLHF
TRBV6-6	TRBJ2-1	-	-	TGTGCCAGCAAAACCCACAAAAGCTCCTACAATGAGCAGTTCTTC	CASKTHKSSYNEQFF
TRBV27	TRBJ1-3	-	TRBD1	TGTGCCAGCAGTTCAGGGGGGAACCCGAGCTCTGGAAACACCATATATTTT	CASSSGGNPSSGNTIYF
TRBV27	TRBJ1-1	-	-	TGTGCCAGCAGTCCCATTCTAAGTCAAGGAATGGCTTTCTTT	CASSPILSQGMAFF
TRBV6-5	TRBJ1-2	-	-	TGTGCCAGCAGGCCGGGTGGGGGCTTCGACTATGGCTACACCTTC	CASRPGGGFDYGYTF
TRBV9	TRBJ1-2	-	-	TGTGCCAGCAGCGTAGAGGGGAGGGTAGGAAAGTATGGCTACACCTTC	CASSVEGRVGKYGYTF
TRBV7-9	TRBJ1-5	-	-	TGTGCCAGCAGCTTAGCGATGGATCAGCCCCAGCATTTT	CASSLAMDQPQHF
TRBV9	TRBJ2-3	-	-	TGTGCCAGCAGCGTAGACAGGACCACAGATACGCAGTATTTT	CASSVDRTTDTQYF
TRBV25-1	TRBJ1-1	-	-	TGTGCCAGCACCATAGGGGGATTTTCTGAAGCTTTCTTT	CASTIGGFSEAFF
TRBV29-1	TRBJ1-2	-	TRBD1	TGCAGCGTTGAAAAATGGCTCCGGACAGGGGGAAATGGCTACACCTTC	CSVEKWLRTGGNGYTF
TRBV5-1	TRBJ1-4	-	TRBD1	TGCGCCAGCAGCTTGGGACAGGGTGTAAGTGAAAAACTGTTTTTT	CASSLGQGVSEKLFF
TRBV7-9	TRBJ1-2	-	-	TGTGCCAGCAGCGCCGGACCGGACAGTAACTATGGCTACACCTTC	CASSAGPDSNYGYTF
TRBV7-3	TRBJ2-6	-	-	TGTGCCAGCAGCTTAATGGGGGCCAGAGGGTTTCGCGCCTCTGGGGCCAACGTCCTGACTTTC	CASSLMGARGFRASGANVLTF
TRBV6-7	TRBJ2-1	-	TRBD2	TGTGCCAGCCCTAAGCCTAGCGGGACCCACAATGAGCAGTTCTTC	CASPKPSGTHNEQFF
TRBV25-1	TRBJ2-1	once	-	TGTGCCAGCGGGGGGGCGGGCTCCTACAATGAGCAGTTCTTC	CASGGAGSYNEQFF
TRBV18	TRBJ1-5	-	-	TGTGCCAGCTCCCCTGAGGGGGAAGGAAATCAGCCCCAGCATTTT	CASSPEGEGNQPQHF
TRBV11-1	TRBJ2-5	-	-	TGTGCCAGCAGCACTCGACAGTTAGAGGAAGAGACCCAGTACTTC	CASSTRQLEEETQYF
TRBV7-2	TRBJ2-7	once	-	TGTGCCAGCAGCGACCCTCTGACAAATTACGAGCAGTACTTC	CASSDPLTNYEQYF
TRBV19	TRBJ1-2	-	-	TGTGCCAGTAGGAGTCGGGACGGATACCCTAGTGGCTATGGCTACACCTTC	CASRSRDGYPSGYGYTF
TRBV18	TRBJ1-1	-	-	TGTGCCAGCTCACTCAAAGACCGAGGAGAAGCTTTCTTT	CASSLKDRGEAFF
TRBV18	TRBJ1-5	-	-	TGTGCCAGCTCACCAGTGGGGAAGGGGGGTAATCAGCCCCAGCATTTT	CASSPVGKGGNQPQHF
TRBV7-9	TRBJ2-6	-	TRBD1	TGTGCCAGCAGCTTTGGGGGACAGGGGATCAACGTCCTGACTTTC	CASSFGGQGINVLTF
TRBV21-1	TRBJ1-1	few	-	TGTGCCAGCAGCAACGAAGATGGCACTGAAGCTTTCTTT	CASSNEDGTEAFF
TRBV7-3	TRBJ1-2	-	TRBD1	TGTGCCAGCAGCTTAAGGCACAGGGGGCCTTTTAGTTATGGCTACACCTTC	CASSLRHRGPFSYGYTF
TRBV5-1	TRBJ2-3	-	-	TGCGCCAGCAGCTGGGATCCTAGCACAGATACGCAGTATTTT	CASSWDPSTDTQYF
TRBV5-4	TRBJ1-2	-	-	TGTGCCAGCACCACCCCAGGGCAGTATATAGGCTACACCTTC	CASTTPGQYIGYTF
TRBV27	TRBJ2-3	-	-	TGTGCCAGCTCCATGGGCGCAGATACGCAGTATTTT	CASSMGADTQYF
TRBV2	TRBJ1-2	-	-	TGTGCCAGCAGTGAAGGTGGGACGCCCGTAACTGATGGCTACACCTTC	CASSEGGTPVTDGYTF
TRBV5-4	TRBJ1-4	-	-	TGTGCCAGCAGCGTTAGAAGGTTCAGGGCTAATGAAAAACTGTTTTTT	CASSVRRFRANEKLFF